Ten or more counts support the clone carrying this TCR beta chain. The CDR3 extends over 11 amino acids. Germline V gene data show CDR1 as MNHEY and CDR2 as SMNVEV (reference sequence). V lost 7 bases and J 7 bases, leaving 10 bases between the germline ends. A J-beta primer mix and a sample-barcoded 5' primer were used in a second PCR of roughly 6 to 12 cycles. Via MiXCR, TCRdb re-called the 5' RACE reads, giving one row per CDR3 protein. The sample carries fewer than 2,000,000 distinct CDR3 sequences, roughly 30% recorded once. The sample originates from a study of blood T cells in healthy people across ages.

The clonotype originates from a woman aged 30 to 39 in good health. The chain employs TRBV27 and TRBJ2-5, with D perhaps TRBD2 (5 bases). The sample comprised blood. The CDR3 bases are TGTGCCAGCACCTCAGGAGGGACCCAGTACTTC. It specifies CASTSGGTQYF.